The T cell receptor (beta chain) under discussion was sequenced for a study of blood T cell repertoires in COVID-19. Clones were sequenced by immunoSEQ multiplex PCR, and TCRdb holds only the in-frame ones, with some missing. The sample has approximately 380,000 clones; roughly 90% are singletons. Germline assignment: CDR1 LGHDT and CDR2 YNNKEL (reference sequence). CDR3 size: 20 residues. V was shortened by 0 bases and J by 5 bases, with 25 bases between the two germline ends. Sample: PBMCs or T cells enriched from blood (not recorded which). This sequence was found in a woman aged 40 to 50 who had been exposed to COVID-19. The rearrangement uses TRBV3-1 (or the pseudogene TRBV3-2) and TRBJ1-4, with TRBD1 as a possible D gene (6 bases). CDR3 amino acids: CASSQEPFLEDGGLNEKLFF. CDR3 DNA: TGTGCCAGCAGCCAAGAACCCTTCCTCGAAGATGGGGGCTTGAATGAAAAACTGTTTTTT.